The source of this TCR beta chain is a study of identifying expanded T cells in peripheral blood. Points from the study as a whole: Differentially abundant clones: roughly 1.2 between replicates, 16.4 at about two weeks, more than 18 at four. Variance in clone template counts between approximately two-week samples significantly increased with total template count across all healthy donors.

TCRdb keeps only in-frame clones here, not all; method: immunoSEQ multiplex PCR. The data contain 75,000 to 95,000 clones, over 75% of them singletons. The CDR3 spans 18 residues. Trimming at V came to 0 bases and at J to 0 bases, leaving 9 bases not matched to a gene. Per germline, CDR1 SGHDT and CDR2 YYEEEE. Collection occurred without any documented infections or immune events in donors. Regarding this clone: The antigen remains unidentified.

Material: blood. This TCR was sampled from a person aged 18 to 70 in good health. The V and J genes are TRBV5-6 and TRBJ2-5; 9 bases align to TRBD1. CDR3 bases: TGTGCCAGCAGCTTGGAACGGGACAGGGCGAAGTACCAAGAGACCCAGTACTTC. It specifies CASSLERDRAKYQETQYF.